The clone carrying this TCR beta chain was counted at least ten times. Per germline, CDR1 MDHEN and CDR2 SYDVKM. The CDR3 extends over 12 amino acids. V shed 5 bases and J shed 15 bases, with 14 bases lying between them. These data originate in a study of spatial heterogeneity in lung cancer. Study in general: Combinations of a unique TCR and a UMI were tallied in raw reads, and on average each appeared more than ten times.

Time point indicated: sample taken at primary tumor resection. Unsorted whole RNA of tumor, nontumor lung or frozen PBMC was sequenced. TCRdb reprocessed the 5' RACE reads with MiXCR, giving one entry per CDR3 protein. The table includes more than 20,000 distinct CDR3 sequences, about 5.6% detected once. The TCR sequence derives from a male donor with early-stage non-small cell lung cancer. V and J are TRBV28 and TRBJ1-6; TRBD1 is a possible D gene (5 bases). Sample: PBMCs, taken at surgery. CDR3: CASSPPRGGLHF. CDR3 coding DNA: TGTGCCAGCAGTCCCCCCCGGGGCGGCCTCCACTTT.